Below, 10 T cell receptor beta chains from the same sample are listed, as sequenced in a study of T cell changes during pregnancy in multiple sclerosis. Sequencing was performed with immunoSEQ multiplex PCR; in TCRdb, only in-frame clones are kept and a portion is missing. The repertoire holds around 130,000 clones, with 95% to 98% as singletons. The input for sequencing was peripheral blood, taken after pregnancy. The receptors come from a female donor with multiple sclerosis, enrolled in a pregnancy study.

The genes are TRBV28 and TRBJ1-6, with TRBD1 matching over 8 bases. The junction had 8 bases not matched to a gene; V was cut back by 4 bases and J by 9 bases. The CDR3 has 15 amino acids. Germline CDR1 MDHEN, CDR2 SYDVKM. The CDR3 here is CASSSKDRGGSPLHF. The CDR3 DNA reads as TGTGCCAGCAGTTCCAAAGACAGGGGTGGTTCACCCCTCCACTTT.

The chain has TRBV28 and TRBJ2-3; tentatively, D is TRBD2 (6 bases). In germline, CDR1 is MDHEN, CDR2 SYDVKM. Trimming pared 6 bases from V and 4 bases from J, leaving 23 bases between. The CDR3 runs 17 residues. The CDR3 nucleotides read TGTGCCAGCAGAAAGTTGATTCCGGCGGGGCCAGCAGATACGCAGTATTTT. The encoded protein is CASRKLIPAGPADTQYF.

The chain couples TRBV11-2 to TRBJ2-7; D is undetermined. The CDR3 spans 12 residues. The germline V gene encodes CDR1 SGHAT and CDR2 FQNNGV. Trimming left V 3 bases short and J 5 bases short, with 8 bases between. The CDR3, as DNA: TGTGCCAGCAGCTTGGGTACAGACGAGCAGTACTTC. Its translation is CASSLGTDEQYF.

The genes are TRBV6-1 and TRBJ2-3; 11 positions match TRBD2. From germline, CDR1 is MNHNS and CDR2 SASEGT. This CDR3 region has 16 residues. V was clipped by 4 bases and J by 4 bases; unmatched bases: 7. The DNA of the CDR3 is TGTGCCAGCAGTGGGCGACTAGCGGGACGACCAGATACGCAGTATTTT. Its translation: CASSGRLAGRPDTQYF.

The gene calls are TRBV5-1 and TRBJ2-1; D gene uncertain. The CDR3 consists of 13 residues. Germline V gene sequence: CDR1 SGHRS, CDR2 YFSETQ. Trimming pared 1 base from V and 5 bases from J, leaving 7 bases between. In nucleotides, the CDR3 is TGCGCCAGCAGCTTGTTGCCAGACAATGAGCAGTTCTTC. Its translation is CASSLLPDNEQFF.

The V and J genes are TRBV11-2 and TRBJ2-5, with D perhaps matching TRBD1 (5 bases). The CDR3 runs 15 residues. CDR1 SGHAT and CDR2 FQNNGV come from the germline V gene. Trimming left V 1 base short and J 4 bases short, with 13 bases between. The DNA of the CDR3 is TGTGCCAGCAGCTTAGGCAGGGCCCCCCGAGAGACCCAGTACTTC. It is translated as CASSLGRAPRETQYF.

This sequence joins TRBV27 and TRBJ2-1, with 7 nucleotides matching TRBD1. CDR1 is MNHEY, CDR2 SMNVEV, per germline (reference sequence). The V gene end was trimmed by 6 bases and the J gene end by 10 bases; junction bases not matched to a gene: 9. CDR3 length: 13 residues. The CDR3 reads CASSPYTGDEQFF. The CDR3 DNA reads as TGTGCCAGCAGCCCGTACACAGGGGACGAGCAGTTCTTC.

The rearrangement joins TRBV10-3 to TRBJ1-4; D might be TRBD1 (6 bases). Germline V CDR1 and CDR2: ENHRY, SYGVKD. Trimming shortened V by 5 bases and J by 0 bases, and 10 bases separated the two germline ends. The CDR3 is 15 amino acids. The CDR3 loop reads CAISPNRATNEKLFF. CDR3 sequence (DNA): TGTGCCATCAGTCCTAACAGGGCAACTAATGAAAAACTGTTTTTT.

The chain links TRBV19 to TRBJ2-7; 10 bases align to TRBD1. The CDR3 consists of 15 residues. The germline V gene has CDR1 LNHDA and CDR2 SQIVND (reference sequence). J lost 4 bases, V lost 3 bases, and 6 bases had no gene match. CDR3: CASSILDRGSYEQYF. The CDR3 DNA is TGTGCCAGTAGTATTTTGGACAGGGGGTCGTACGAGCAGTACTTC.

The V call is TRBV19, the J call TRBJ2-2; the match to TRBD1 covers 7 bases. V lost 0 bases and J lost 2; bases outside the gene matches: 6. The germline V gene has CDR1 LNHDA and CDR2 SQIVND (reference sequence). The CDR3 covers 17 residues. CDR3 sequence reads: CASSIDPGTENTGELFF. CDR3 coding DNA: TGTGCCAGTAGTATAGATCCAGGGACAGAAAACACCGGGGAGCTGTTTTTT.